The present TCR beta chain was sequenced within a study of TIL therapy for anti-PD-1-resistant metastatic lung cancer. The overall study: Most patients had lung adenocarcinoma; a handful of tumors were EGFR-mutant, two ALK-rearranged; half smoked currently or formerly. Study observations and caveats: The cohort had more treatment-naive, never-smoker and oncogene-addicted patients than typical.

Stated time point: pre-treatment sample, taken before nivolumab and TIL therapy. The immunoSEQ assay was v3. Here immunoSEQ multiplex PCR was the method, and the copy in TCRdb shows in-frame clones only, minus some. The table includes fewer than 40,000 clones, 70% to 80% detected once. In regard to this clone: Its antigen remains unknown.

The V gene's germline CDR1 is SGHAT and CDR2 FQNNGV. V gave up 3 bases and J gave up 3 bases, with 12 bases separating them. The CDR3 is made up of 14 amino acids. The specimen comprised blood, sampled at baseline. V is TRBV11-2 and J is TRBJ2-7; a weak D match, TRBD2 (6 bases). The receptor comes from a woman aged 30-85 years with non-small cell lung cancer. The CDR3 loop is CASSFGRGGYEQYF. As DNA, the CDR3 is TGTGCCAGCAGCTTCGGGAGAGGAGGCTACGAGCAGTACTTC.